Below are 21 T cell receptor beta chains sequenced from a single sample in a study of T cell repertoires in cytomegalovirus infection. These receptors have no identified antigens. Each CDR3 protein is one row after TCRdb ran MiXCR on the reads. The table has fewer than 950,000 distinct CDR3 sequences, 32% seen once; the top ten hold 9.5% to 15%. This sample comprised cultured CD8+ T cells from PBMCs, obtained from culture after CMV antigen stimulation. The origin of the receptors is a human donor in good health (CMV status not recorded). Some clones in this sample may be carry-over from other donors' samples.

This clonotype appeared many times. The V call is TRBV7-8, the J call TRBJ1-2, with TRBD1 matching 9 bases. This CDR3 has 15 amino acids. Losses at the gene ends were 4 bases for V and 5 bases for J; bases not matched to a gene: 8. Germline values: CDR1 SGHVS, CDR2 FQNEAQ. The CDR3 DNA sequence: TGTGCCAGCAGCTCACAGGGGGCGGGTCGATATGGCTACACCTTC. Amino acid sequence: CASSSQGAGRYGYTF. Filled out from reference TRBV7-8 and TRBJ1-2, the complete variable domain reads GAGVSQSPRYKVAKRGQDVALRCDPISGHVSLFWYQQALGQGPEFLTYFQNEAQLDKSGLPSDRFFAERPEGSVSTLKIQRTQQEDSAVYLCASSSQGAGRYGYTFGSGTRLTVV.

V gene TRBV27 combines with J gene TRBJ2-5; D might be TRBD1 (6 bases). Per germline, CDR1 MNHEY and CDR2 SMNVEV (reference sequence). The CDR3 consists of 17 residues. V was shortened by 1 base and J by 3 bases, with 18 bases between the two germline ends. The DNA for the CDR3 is TGTGCCAGCAGTTTATTTGCTTTTCCAGGGGTTGAAGAGACCCAGTACTTC. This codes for CASSLFAFPGVEETQYF.

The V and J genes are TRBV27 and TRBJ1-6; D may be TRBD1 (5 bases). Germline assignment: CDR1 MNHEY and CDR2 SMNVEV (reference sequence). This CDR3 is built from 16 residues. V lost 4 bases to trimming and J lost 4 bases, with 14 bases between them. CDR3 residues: CASSSSRRGYNSPLHF. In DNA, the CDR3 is TGTGCCAGCAGTTCATCCCGGCGGGGGTATAATTCACCCCTCCACTTT.

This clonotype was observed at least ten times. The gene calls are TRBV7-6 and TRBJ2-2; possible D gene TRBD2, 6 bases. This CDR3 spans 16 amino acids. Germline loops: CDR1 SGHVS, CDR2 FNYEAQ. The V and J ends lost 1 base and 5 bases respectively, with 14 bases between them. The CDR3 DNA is TGTGCCAGCAGCTTAGAGGGAGGCCGTTTGACCGGGGAGCTGTTTTTT. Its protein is CASSLEGGRLTGELFF.

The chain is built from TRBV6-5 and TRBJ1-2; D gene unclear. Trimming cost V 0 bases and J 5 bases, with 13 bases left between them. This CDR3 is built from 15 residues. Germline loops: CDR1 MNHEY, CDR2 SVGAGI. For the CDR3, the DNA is TGTGCCAGCAGTTACTCAAATGAAGTCAATTATGGCTACACCTTC. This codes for CASSYSNEVNYGYTF.

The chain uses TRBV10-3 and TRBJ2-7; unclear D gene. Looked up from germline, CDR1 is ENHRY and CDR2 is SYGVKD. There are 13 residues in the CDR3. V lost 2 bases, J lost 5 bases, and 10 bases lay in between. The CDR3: CAISEGDRDEQYV. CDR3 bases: TGTGCCATCAGTGAGGGGGATAGAGACGAGCAGTACGTC.

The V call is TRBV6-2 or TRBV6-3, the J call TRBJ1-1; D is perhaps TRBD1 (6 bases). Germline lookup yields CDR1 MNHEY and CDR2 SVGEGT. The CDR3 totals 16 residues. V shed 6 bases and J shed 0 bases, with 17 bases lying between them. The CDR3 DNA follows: TGTGCCAGCAGGATTTTACAGGGCTCCATGAACACTGAAGCTTTCTTT. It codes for CASRILQGSMNTEAFF.

The CDR3 bases are TGTGCCAGCAGTTCCCCGAAGGGGGCCGGCACAGATACGCAGTATTTT. Protein sequence: CASSSPKGAGTDTQYF. This rearrangement joins TRBV9 to TRBJ2-3; 7 positions agree with TRBD1. Per germline, CDR1 SGDLS and CDR2 YYNGEE. Losses at the gene ends were 5 bases for V and 1 base for J; bases not matched to a gene: 10. The CDR3 is 16 amino acids.

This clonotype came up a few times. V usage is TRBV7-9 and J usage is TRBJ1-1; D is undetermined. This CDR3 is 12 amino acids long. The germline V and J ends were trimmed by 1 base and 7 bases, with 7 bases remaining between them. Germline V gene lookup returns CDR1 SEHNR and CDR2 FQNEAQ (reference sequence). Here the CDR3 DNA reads TGTGCCAGCAGCTTAGGCCGGGATGAAGCTTTCTTT. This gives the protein CASSLGRDEAFF.

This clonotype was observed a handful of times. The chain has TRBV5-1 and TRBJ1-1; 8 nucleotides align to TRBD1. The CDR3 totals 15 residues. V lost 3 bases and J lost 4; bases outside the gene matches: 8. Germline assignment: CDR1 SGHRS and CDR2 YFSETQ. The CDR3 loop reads CASSWTTGAGTEAFF. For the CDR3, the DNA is TGCGCCAGCAGCTGGACGACAGGGGCTGGCACTGAAGCTTTCTTT. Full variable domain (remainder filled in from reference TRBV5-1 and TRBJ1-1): KAGVTQTPRYLIKTRGQQVTLSCSPISGHRSVSWYQQTPGQGLQFLFEYFSETQRNKGNFPGRFSGRQFSNSRSEMNVSTLELGDSALYLCASSWTTGAGTEAFFGQGTRLTVV.

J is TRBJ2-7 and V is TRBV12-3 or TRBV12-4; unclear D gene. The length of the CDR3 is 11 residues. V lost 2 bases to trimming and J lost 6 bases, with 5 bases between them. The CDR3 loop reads CASSLSSEQYF. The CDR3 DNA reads TGTGCCAGCAGTTTATCGTCCGAGCAGTACTTC.

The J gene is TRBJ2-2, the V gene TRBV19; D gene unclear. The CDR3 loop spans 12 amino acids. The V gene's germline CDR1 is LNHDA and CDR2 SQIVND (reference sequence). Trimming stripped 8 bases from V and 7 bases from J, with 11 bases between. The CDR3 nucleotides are TGTGCCAGTGGAATTTACGGCGGGGAGCTGTTTTTT. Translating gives CASGIYGGELFF.

The chain's CDR3 is CASSLFGRDKPQHF. The CDR3 nucleotides read TGTGCCAGCAGTCTCTTTGGTCGGGACAAGCCCCAGCATTTT. The rearrangement joins TRBV28 to TRBJ1-5, with a possible D match to TRBD1 (6 bases). This CDR3 is 14 amino acids long. CDR1 and CDR2 (germline): MDHEN, SYDVKM. Trimming took off 5 bases at V and 8 bases at J, with 16 bases between the two ends.

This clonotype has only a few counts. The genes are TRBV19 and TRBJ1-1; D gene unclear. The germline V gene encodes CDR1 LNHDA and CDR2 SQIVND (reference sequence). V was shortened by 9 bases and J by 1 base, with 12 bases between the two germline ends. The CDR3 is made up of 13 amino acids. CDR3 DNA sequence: TGTGCCAGCAGAGGTAGTTGGAACACTGAAGCTTTCTTT. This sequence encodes CASRGSWNTEAFF.

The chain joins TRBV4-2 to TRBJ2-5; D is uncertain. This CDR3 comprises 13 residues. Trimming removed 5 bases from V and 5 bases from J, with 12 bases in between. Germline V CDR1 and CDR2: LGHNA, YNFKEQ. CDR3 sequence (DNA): TGTGCCAGCAGCTCCATGGGCGACGAGACCCAGTACTTC. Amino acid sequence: CASSSMGDETQYF.

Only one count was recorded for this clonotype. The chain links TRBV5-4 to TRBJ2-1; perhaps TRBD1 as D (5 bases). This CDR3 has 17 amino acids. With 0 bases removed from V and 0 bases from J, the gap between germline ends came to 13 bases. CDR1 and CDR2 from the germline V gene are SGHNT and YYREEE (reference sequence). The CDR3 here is CASSLETVKFSYNEQFF. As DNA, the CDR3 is TGTGCCAGCAGCTTGGAGACAGTGAAGTTCTCCTACAATGAGCAGTTCTTC.

DNA of the CDR3: TGCGCCAGCAGCCCCCGGCTAGCGGCTAATGAGCAGTTCTTC. Translating gives CASSPRLAANEQFF. This chain links TRBV4-1 with TRBJ2-1; TRBD2 matches 7 bases. The CDR3 is 14 residues long. The V and J ends lost 4 bases and 7 bases, in that order; junction bases with no gene match: 7. CDR1 MGHRA and CDR2 YSYEKL come from the germline V gene.

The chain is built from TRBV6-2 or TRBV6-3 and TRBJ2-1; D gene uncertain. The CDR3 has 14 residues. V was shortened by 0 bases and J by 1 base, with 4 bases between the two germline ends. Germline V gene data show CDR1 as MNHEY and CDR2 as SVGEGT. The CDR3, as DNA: TGTGCCAGCAGTTACTCGGCATCCTACAATGAGCAGTTCTTC. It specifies CASSYSASYNEQFF.

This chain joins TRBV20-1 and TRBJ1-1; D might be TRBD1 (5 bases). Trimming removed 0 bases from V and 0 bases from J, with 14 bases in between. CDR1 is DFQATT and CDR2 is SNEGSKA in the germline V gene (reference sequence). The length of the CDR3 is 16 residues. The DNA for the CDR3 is TGCAGTGCTAGAGATTTTGATGGGGCGATGAACACTGAAGCTTTCTTT. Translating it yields CSARDFDGAMNTEAFF.

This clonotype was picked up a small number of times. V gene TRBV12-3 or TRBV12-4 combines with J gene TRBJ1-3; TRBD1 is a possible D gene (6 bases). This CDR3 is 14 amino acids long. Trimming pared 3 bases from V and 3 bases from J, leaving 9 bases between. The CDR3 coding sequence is TGTGCCAGCAGTTTTAGGACAGTTGGAAACACCATATATTTT. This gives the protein CASSFRTVGNTIYF.

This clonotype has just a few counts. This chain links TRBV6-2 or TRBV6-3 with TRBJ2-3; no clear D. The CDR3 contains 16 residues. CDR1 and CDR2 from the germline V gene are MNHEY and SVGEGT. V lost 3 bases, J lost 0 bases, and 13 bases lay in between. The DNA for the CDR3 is TGTGCCAGCAGTTATCAGGCGGAAACTAGCACAGATACGCAGTATTTT. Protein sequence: CASSYQAETSTDTQYF.